A single sample is the source of the 11 T cell receptor beta chains below, sequenced in a study of cytomegalovirus exposure and HLA in healthy donors. Primers: 60 Vbeta forward and 13 Jbeta reverse. Assay: immunoSEQ multiplex PCR; the TCRdb copy retains only in-frame clones and omits some. The sample holds about 150,000 clones; around 75% are singletons and the top ten take about 3.1%. Input material: PBMCs. The receptors were gathered from a man in his forties in good health and CMV-seronegative.

The V call is TRBV9, the J call TRBJ2-3, with 8 bases that match TRBD2. This CDR3 is built from 16 residues. Germline V gene data show CDR1 as SGDLS and CDR2 as YYNGEE. V gave up 3 bases and J gave up 2 bases; unmatched junction bases: 8. The chain's CDR3 is CASSALTSGDTDTQYF. CDR3 DNA: TGTGCCAGCAGCGCACTTACTAGCGGTGACACAGATACGCAGTATTTT. Filled out from reference TRBV9 and TRBJ2-3, the complete variable domain reads DSGVTQTPKHLITATGQRVTLRCSPRSGDLSVYWYQQSLDQGLQFLIQYYNGEERAKGNILERFSAQQFPDLHSELNLSSLELGDSALYFCASSALTSGDTDTQYFGPGTRLTVL.

The chain has TRBV7-9 and TRBJ1-5; no definite D call. This CDR3 region has 12 residues. CDR1 is SEHNR and CDR2 is FQNEAQ in the germline V gene (reference sequence). Trimming left V 4 bases short and J 5 bases short, with 6 bases between. The CDR3 DNA sequence: TGTGCCAGCAGCTCAGAACATCAGCCCCAGCATTTT. This encodes CASSSEHQPQHF.

The J gene is TRBJ2-1, the V gene TRBV2, with 14 bases fitting TRBD2. Trimming cost V 7 bases and J 3 bases; bases outside gene matches: 5. Germline V gene data show CDR1 as SNHLY and CDR2 as FYNNEI. The CDR3 consists of 16 residues. CDR3 residues: CASTRTSGGYYNEQFF. CDR3 DNA sequence: TGTGCCAGCACCAGGACTAGCGGGGGGTACTACAATGAGCAGTTCTTC.

This clone is a singleton in its sample. The chain joins TRBV4-3 to TRBJ2-3; TRBD1 matches at 8 bases. V shed 1 base, J shed 1 base, and the junction held 7 bases outside the gene matches. This CDR3 has 17 residues. Germline values: CDR1 LGHNA, CDR2 YSLEER. The CDR3 DNA follows: TGCGCCAGCAGCCAAGTTCGACAGGGGATCCGCACAGATACGCAGTATTTT. Translated: CASSQVRQGIRTDTQYF.

This clone appeared once. V and J are TRBV5-4 and TRBJ2-1; 10 bases agree with TRBD2. Per germline, CDR1 SGHNT and CDR2 YYREEE (reference sequence). This CDR3 comprises 15 residues. Trimming removed 0 bases from V and 7 bases from J; junction bases left unmatched: 4. Here the CDR3 DNA reads TGTGCCAGCAGCTTGGGTCTAGCGGGAGTGAATGAGCAGTTCTTC. Amino acid sequence: CASSLGLAGVNEQFF.

CDR3 DNA: TGTGCCAGCAGCCAAATGACAGGGCTTACCCTATCTGGGGCCAACGTCCTGACTTTC. This encodes CASSQMTGLTLSGANVLTF. This chain links TRBV7-9 with TRBJ2-6; 7 bases fit TRBD1. The J segment lost 1 base and the V segment lost 5 bases, leaving 14 bases of the junction unmatched. This CDR3 region has 19 residues. The germline V gene has CDR1 SEHNR and CDR2 FQNEAQ (reference sequence).

Only a few counts were recorded for this clone. The rearrangement joins TRBV9 to TRBJ2-3, with TRBD2 matching over 10 bases. The CDR3 sequence is 14 residues long. CDR1 and CDR2 (germline): SGDLS, YYNGEE. The junction had 1 base not matched to a gene; V was cut back by 1 base and J by 5 bases. The CDR3 DNA reads TGTGCCAGCAGCGTAATAGCGGGGGGAGATACGCAGTATTTT. It is translated as CASSVIAGGDTQYF. Variable domain in full (rest from reference TRBV9 and TRBJ2-3): DSGVTQTPKHLITATGQRVTLRCSPRSGDLSVYWYQQSLDQGLQFLIQYYNGEERAKGNILERFSAQQFPDLHSELNLSSLELGDSALYFCASSVIAGGDTQYFGPGTRLTVL.

The rearrangement uses TRBV2 and TRBJ1-5, with D unresolved. V shed 2 bases and J shed 7 bases, with 12 bases lying between them. The CDR3 extends over 14 amino acids. The germline V gene encodes CDR1 SNHLY and CDR2 FYNNEI. In DNA, the CDR3 is TGTGCCAGCAGTGAATGGAGGGTAGCACAGCCCCAGCATTTT. Its protein product is CASSEWRVAQPQHF.

V is TRBV7-2 and J is TRBJ2-6; a possible D gene is TRBD2 (7 bases). The germline V gene has CDR1 SGHTA and CDR2 FQGNSA. The CDR3 is 14 amino acids. The V gene lost 11 bases and the J gene lost 4 bases, with 15 bases spanning the gap. The CDR3 region is CALGGGSGANVLTF. CDR3 coding DNA: TGTGCCCTGGGAGGGGGTTCGGGGGCCAACGTCCTGACTTTC.

CDR3 sequence (DNA): TGTGCCAGCAGCTTAGAATTAATGGTTGGGACAGGGAAGTCAGATACGCAGTATTTT. As protein: CASSLELMVGTGKSDTQYF. V is TRBV7-9 and J is TRBJ2-3; TRBD1 agrees at 9 bases. Trimming cost V 1 base and J 4 bases; bases outside gene matches: 15. CDR1 and CDR2 (germline): SEHNR, FQNEAQ (reference sequence). The CDR3 has 19 residues.

The chain combines TRBV30 with TRBJ2-7, with TRBD1 matching over 7 bases. This CDR3 is built from 11 residues. CDR1 GTSNPN and CDR2 SVGIG come from the germline V gene (reference sequence). With V trimmed by 5 bases and J by 5 bases, 3 bases remained unmatched. The CDR3 loop reads CAWRQGDEQYF. For the CDR3, the DNA is TGTGCCTGGCGACAGGGTGACGAGCAGTACTTC.